This T cell receptor (beta chain) was recorded in a study of blood T cell repertoires in COVID-19. Study in general: T cells, B-cell-depleted T cells, or PBMCs supplied cDNA or gDNA.

Produced via immunoSEQ multiplex PCR; TCRdb's table is partial and in-frame only. The data show around 180,000 clones, with roughly 76% seen just once and roughly an eighth held by the top ten. The CDR3 spans 16 residues. The germline V gene encodes CDR1 SGHRS and CDR2 YFSETQ. Trimming took 0 bases from V and 3 from J; bases not matched to a gene: 8. Seattle researchers signed up patients amid active infection and tracked them longitudinally. The source is a woman of 80 years or more with COVID-19, enrolled during active disease. The sequencing input was peripheral blood. The J gene is TRBJ1-2, the V gene TRBV5-1; 7 bases align to TRBD1. CDR3 amino acids: CASSLVLTGVDYGYTF. In DNA, the CDR3 is TGCGCCAGCAGCTTGGTCCTAACAGGGGTCGACTATGGCTACACCTTC.